This TCR beta chain derives from a study of radiotherapy plus CTLA-4 blockade in lung cancer. Study at large: There were objective responses in 18% of patients, and over 25% had disease control.

The data were produced by immunoSEQ multiplex PCR, yet TCRdb's version contains in-frame clones alone and is incomplete. This sample yields 45,000 to 55,000 clones, of which about 88% are seen a single time; about 7.2% belongs to the top ten. This material consisted of peripheral blood, taken from a patient treated with radiotherapy plus ipilimumab. The receptor was isolated from a human donor with non-small cell lung cancer whose response to radiotherapy plus ipilimumab could not be evaluated.

The CDR3 sequence is CASSGPGGGLTDTQYF. In DNA, the CDR3 is TGTGCCAGCAGTGGCCCGGGGGGGGGCCTCACAGATACGCAGTATTTT. The chain links TRBV2 to TRBJ2-3; 8 nucleotides agree with TRBD2. The germline V gene has CDR1 SNHLY and CDR2 FYNNEI. This CDR3 has 16 amino acids. V gave up 4 bases and J gave up 2 bases; unmatched junction bases: 8.